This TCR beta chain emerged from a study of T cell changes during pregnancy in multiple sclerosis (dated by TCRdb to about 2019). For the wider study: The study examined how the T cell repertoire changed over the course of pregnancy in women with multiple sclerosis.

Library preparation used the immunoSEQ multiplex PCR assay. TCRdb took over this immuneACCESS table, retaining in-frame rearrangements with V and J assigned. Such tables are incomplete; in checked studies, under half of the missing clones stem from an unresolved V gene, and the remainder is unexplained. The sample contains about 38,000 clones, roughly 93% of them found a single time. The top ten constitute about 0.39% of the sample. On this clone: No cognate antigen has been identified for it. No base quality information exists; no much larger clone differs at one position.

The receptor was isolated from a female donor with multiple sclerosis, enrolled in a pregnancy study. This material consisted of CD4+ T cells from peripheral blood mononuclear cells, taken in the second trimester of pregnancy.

The CDR3 protein sequence reads: CASSIGQFGYNEQFF. The DNA sequence is TGTGCCAGCAGCATCGGACAATTCGGGTACAATGAGCAGTTCTTC. The chain couples TRBV5-4 to TRBJ2-1; a weak D assignment points to TRBD1 (5 bases agree). Spanning cysteine to phenylalanine, the CDR3 consists of 15 amino acids. The entry retains the CDR3 DNA only, 45 bases that are in frame from base 1. V lost 4 bases and J lost 4 bases; the stretch between them is 15 bases long. Sequences SGHNT (CDR1) and YYREEE (CDR2) are obtained from the germline V gene (reference sequence).